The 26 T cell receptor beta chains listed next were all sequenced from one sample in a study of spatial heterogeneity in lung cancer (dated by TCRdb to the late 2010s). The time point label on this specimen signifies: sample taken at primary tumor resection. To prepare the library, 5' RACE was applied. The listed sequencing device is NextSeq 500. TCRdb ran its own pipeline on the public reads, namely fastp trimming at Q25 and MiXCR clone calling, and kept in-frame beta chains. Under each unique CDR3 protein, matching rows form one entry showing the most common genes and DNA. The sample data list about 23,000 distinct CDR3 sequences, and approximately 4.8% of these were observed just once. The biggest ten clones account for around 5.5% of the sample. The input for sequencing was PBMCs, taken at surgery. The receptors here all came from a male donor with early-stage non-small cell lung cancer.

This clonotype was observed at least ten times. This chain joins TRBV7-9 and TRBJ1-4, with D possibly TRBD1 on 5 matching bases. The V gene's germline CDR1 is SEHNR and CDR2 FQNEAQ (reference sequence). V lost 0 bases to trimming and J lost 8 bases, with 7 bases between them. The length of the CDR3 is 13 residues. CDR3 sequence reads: CASSLAGEEKLFF. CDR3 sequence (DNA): TGTGCCAGCAGCTTAGCGGGGGAGGAAAAACTGTTTTTT.

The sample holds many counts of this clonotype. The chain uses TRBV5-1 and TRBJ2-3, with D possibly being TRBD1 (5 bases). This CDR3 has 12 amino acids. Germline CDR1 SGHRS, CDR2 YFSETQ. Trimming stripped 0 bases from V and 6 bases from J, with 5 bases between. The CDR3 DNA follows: TGCGCCAGCAGCTTGGAGGGGGATACGCAGTATTTT. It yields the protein CASSLEGDTQYF.

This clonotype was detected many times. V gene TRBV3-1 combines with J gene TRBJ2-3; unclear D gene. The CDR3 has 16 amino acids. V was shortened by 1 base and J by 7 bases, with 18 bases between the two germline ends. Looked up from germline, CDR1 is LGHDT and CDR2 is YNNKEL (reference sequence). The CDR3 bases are TGTGCCAGCAGCCAAGCTCCGGGCGCGACACAATATACGCAGTATTTT. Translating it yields CASSQAPGATQYTQYF.

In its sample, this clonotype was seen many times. The DNA of the CDR3 is TGCAGTGCTAGGGGACTCACCGGGGAGCTGTTTTTT. The encoded protein is CSARGLTGELFF. The gene calls are TRBV20-1 and TRBJ2-2, with a possible D match to TRBD2 (6 bases). The germline V gene encodes CDR1 DFQATT and CDR2 SNEGSKA (reference sequence). CDR3 size: 12 residues. V gave up 3 bases and J gave up 4 bases, with 6 bases separating them.

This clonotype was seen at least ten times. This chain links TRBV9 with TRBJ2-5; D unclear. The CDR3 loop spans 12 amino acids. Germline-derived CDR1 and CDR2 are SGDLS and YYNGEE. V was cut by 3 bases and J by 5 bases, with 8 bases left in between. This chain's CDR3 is CASSALGETQYF. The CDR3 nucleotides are TGTGCCAGCAGCGCCCTCGGGGAGACCCAGTACTTC.

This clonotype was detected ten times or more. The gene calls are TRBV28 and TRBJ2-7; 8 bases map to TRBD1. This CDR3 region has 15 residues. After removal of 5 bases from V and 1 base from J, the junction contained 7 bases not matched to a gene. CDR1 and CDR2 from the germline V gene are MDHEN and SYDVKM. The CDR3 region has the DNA TGTGCCAGCAGTGGGAGTCGGACAGGGTCCTACGAGCAGTACTTC. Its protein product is CASSGSRTGSYEQYF.

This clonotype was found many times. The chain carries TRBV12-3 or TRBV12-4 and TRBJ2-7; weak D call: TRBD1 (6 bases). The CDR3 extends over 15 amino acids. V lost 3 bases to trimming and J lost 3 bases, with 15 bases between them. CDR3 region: CASSLKTGTIYEQYF. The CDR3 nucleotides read TGTGCCAGCAGTTTGAAGACCGGGACAATCTACGAGCAGTACTTC.

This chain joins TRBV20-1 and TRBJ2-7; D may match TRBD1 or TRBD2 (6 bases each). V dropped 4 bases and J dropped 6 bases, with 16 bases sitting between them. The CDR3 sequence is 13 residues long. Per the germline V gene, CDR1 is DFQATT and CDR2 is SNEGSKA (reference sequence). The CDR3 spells CSAKREQGGEQYF. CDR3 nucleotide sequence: TGCAGTGCTAAACGGGAACAGGGAGGCGAGCAGTACTTC.

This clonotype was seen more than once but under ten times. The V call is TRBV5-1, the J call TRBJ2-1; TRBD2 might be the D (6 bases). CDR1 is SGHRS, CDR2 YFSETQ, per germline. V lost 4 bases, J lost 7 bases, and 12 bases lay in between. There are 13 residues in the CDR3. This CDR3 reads CASSPGGLNEQFF. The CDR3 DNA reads TGCGCCAGCAGCCCCGGGGGTTTAAATGAGCAGTTCTTC.

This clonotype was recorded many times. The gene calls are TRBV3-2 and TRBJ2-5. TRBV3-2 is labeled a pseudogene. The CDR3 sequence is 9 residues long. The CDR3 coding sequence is TGTGCCAGCAAGGAGACCCAGTACTTC. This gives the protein CASKETQYF.

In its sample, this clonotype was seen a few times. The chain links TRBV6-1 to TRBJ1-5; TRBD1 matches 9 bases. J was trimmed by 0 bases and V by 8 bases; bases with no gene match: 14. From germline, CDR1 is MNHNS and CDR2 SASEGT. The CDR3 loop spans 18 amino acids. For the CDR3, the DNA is TGTGCCAGCCGCGTAGGGGACAGGGACTCTTATAGCAATCAGCCCCAGCATTTT. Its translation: CASRVGDRDSYSNQPQHF.

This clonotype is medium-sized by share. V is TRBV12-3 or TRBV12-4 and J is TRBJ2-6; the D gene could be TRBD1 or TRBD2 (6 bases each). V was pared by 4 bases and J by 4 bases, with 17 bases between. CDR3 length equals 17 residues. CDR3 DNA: TGTGCCAGCAGTTCTCTCTGGGGGGCTGAAGGGGCCAACGTCCTGACTTTC. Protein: CASSSLWGAEGANVLTF.

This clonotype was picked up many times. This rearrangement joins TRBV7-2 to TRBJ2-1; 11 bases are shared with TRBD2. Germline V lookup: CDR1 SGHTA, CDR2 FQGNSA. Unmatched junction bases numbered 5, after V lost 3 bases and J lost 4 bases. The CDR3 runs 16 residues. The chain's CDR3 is CASSFLLAGGYNEQFF. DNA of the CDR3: TGTGCCAGCAGCTTCCTTCTAGCGGGAGGTTACAATGAGCAGTTCTTC.

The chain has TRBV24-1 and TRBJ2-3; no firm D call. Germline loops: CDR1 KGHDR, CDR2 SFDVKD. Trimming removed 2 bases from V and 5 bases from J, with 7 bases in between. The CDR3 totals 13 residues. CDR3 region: CATSDSVRDTQYF. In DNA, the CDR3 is TGTGCCACCAGTGATTCGGTGCGAGATACGCAGTATTTT.

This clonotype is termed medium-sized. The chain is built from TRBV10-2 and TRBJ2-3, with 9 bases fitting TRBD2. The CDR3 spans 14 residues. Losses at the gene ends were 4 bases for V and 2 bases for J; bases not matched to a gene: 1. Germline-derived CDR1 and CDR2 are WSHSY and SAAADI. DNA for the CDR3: TGCGCCAGCAGTGGACTAGCGGCCACAGATACGCAGTATTTT. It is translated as CASSGLAATDTQYF.

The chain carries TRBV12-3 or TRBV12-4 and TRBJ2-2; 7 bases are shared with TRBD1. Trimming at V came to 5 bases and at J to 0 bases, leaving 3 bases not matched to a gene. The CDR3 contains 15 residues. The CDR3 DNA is TGTGCCAGCAGTCAGACAGGGACGAACACCGGGGAGCTGTTTTTT. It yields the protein CASSQTGTNTGELFF.

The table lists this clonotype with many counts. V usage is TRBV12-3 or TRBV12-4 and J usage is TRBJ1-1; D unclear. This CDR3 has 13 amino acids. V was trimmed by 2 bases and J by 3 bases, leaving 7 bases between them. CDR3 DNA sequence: TGTGCCAGCAGTTTAAATGGCGACACTGAAGCTTTCTTT. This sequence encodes CASSLNGDTEAFF.

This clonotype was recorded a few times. The CDR3 here is CASSQGLAAFF. CDR3 nucleotides: TGTGCCAGCAGCCAGGGCCTTGCAGCTTTCTTT. The chain uses TRBV3-1 and TRBJ1-1; no clear D gene. Germline V gene data show CDR1 as LGHDT and CDR2 as YNNKEL (reference sequence). Trimming cost V 3 bases and J 10 bases, with 9 bases left between them. CDR3 length: 11 amino acids. Full variable domain (remainder filled in from reference TRBV3-1 and TRBJ1-1): DTAVSQTPKYLVTQMGNDKSIKCEQNLGHDTMYWYKQDSKKFLKIMFSYNNKELIINETVPNRFSPKSPDKAHLNLHINSLELGDSAVYFCASSQGLAAFFGQGTRLTVV.

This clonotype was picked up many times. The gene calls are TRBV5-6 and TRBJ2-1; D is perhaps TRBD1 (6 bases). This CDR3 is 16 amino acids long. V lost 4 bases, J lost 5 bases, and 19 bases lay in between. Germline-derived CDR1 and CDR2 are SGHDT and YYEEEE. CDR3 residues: CASSTTGLRSDNEQFF. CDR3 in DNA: TGTGCCAGCAGCACTACAGGGTTACGTTCGGACAATGAGCAGTTCTTC. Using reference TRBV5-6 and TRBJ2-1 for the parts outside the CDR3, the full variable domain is DAGVTQSPTHLIKTRGQQVTLRCSPKSGHDTVSWYQQALGQGPQFIFQYYEEEERQRGNFPDRFSGHQFPNYSSELNVNALLLGDSALYLCASSTTGLRSDNEQFFGPGTRLTVL.

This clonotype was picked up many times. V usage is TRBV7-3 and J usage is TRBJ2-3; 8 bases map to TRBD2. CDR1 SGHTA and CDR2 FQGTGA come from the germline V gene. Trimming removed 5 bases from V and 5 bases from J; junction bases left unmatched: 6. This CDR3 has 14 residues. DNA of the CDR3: TGTGCCAGCAGCCCGGGAGGGCCAAAAGATACGCAGTATTTT. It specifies CASSPGGPKDTQYF.

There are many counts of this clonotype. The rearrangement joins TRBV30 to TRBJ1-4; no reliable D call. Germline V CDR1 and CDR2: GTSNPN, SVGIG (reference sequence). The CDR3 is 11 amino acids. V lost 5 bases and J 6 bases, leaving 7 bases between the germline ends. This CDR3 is CAWAEYEKLFF. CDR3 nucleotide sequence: TGTGCCTGGGCCGAATATGAAAAACTGTTTTTT.

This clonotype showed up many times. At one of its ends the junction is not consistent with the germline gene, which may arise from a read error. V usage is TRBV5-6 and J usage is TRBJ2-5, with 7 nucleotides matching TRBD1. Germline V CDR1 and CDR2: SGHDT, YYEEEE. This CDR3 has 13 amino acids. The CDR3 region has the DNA TGTGTCAGCAGAGCGACAGGGAGAGAGACCCAGTACTTC. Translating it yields CVSRATGRETQYF. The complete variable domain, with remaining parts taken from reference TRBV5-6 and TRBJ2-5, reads DAGVTQSPTHLIKTRGQQVTLRCSPKSGHDTVSWYQQALGQGPQFIFQYYEEEERQRGNFPDRFSGHQFPNYSSELNVNALLLGDSALYLCVSRATGRETQYFGPGTRLLVL.

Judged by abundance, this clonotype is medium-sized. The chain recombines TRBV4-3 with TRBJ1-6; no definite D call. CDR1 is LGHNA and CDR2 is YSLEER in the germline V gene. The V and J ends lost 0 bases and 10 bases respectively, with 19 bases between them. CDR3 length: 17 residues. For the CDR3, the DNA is TGCGCCAGCAGCCAAGATCTCGATCCTGTAAGAAGGTCACCCCTCCACTTT. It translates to CASSQDLDPVRRSPLHF.

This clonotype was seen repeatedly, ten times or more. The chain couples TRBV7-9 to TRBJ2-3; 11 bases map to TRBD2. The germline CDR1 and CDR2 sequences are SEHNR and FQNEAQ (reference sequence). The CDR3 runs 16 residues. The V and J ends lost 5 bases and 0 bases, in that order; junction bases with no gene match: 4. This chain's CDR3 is CASSTRTSGSTDTQYF. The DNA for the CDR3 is TGTGCCAGCAGCACACGGACTAGCGGGAGCACAGATACGCAGTATTTT.

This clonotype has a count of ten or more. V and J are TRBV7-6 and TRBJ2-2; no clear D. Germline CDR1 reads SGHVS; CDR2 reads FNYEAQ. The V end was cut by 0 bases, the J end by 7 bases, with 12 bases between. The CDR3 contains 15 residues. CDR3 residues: CASSLAPSLGGELFF. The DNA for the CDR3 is TGTGCCAGCAGCTTAGCCCCCAGCCTAGGCGGGGAGCTGTTTTTT.

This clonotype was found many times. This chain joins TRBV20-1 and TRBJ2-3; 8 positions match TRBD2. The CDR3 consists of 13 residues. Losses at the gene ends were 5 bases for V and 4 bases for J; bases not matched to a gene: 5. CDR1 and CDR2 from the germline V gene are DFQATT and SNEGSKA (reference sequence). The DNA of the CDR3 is TGCAGTGCTGGGGCGGGAGGTGCAGATACGCAGTATTTT. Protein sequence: CSAGAGGADTQYF.